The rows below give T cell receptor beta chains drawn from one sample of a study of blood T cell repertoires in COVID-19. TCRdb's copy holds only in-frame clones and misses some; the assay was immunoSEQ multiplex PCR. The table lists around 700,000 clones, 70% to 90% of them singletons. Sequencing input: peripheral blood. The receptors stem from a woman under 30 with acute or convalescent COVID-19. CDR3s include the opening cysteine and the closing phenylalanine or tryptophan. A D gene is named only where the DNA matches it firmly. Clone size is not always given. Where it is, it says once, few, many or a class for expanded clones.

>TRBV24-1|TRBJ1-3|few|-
CATSDPERAGNTIYF
TGTGCCACCAGTGATCCCGAGAGGGCTGGAAACACCATATATTTT
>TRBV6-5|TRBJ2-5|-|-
CASTLAWEIGTQYF
TGTGCCAGCACCCTAGCGTGGGAGATTGGGACCCAGTACTTC
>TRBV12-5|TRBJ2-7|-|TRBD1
CASATSPAAGGPYEQYF
TGTGCTAGTGCCACATCCCCGGCGGCAGGGGGCCCCTACGAGCAGTACTTC
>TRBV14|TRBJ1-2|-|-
CASSQDGRGRINGYTF
TGTGCCAGCAGCCAAGATGGGCGGGGGCGGATAAATGGCTACACCTTC
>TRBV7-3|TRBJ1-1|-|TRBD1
CASSLGLPGGTEAFF
TGTGCCAGCAGCTTAGGACTCCCAGGGGGCACTGAAGCTTTCTTT
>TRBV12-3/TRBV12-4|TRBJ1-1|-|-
CASTWGGTEAFF
TGTGCCAGCACCTGGGGGGGGACTGAAGCTTTCTTT
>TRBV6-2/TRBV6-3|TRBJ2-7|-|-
CASSWAGADGRSYEQYF
TGTGCCAGCAGTTGGGCAGGGGCGGATGGAAGGTCCTACGAGCAGTACTTC
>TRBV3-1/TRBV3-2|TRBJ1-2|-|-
CASSQEGALSF
TGTGCCAGCAGCCAAGAAGGGGCTCTTTCCTTC
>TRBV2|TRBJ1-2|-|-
CASSEAGQGPGYGYTF
TGTGCCAGCAGTGAAGCTGGGCAGGGGCCCGGCTATGGCTACACCTTC
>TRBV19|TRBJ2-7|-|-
CASSTRMPYEQYF
TGTGCCAGTAGTACGAGAATGCCTTACGAGCAGTACTTC
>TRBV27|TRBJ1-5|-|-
CASSYGGGNQPQHF
TGTGCCAGCAGTTACGGAGGGGGCAATCAGCCCCAGCATTTT
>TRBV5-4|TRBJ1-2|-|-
CASSSPGGAYGYTF
TGTGCCAGCAGCTCACCGGGGGGAGCCTATGGCTACACCTTC
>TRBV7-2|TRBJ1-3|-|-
CASSFQGQGNTIYF
TGTGCCAGCAGCTTTCAGGGGCAGGGAAACACCATATATTTT
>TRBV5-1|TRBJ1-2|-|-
CASSLFSGAYTF
TGCGCCAGCAGCTTGTTCTCCGGAGCCTACACCTTC
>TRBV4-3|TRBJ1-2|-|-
CASSAGGSGPSLYGYTF
TGCGCCAGCAGCGCCGGAGGTTCCGGACCCTCCCTCTATGGCTACACCTTC
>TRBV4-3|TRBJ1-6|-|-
CASSQDLGESSPLHF
TGCGCCAGCAGCCAAGATTTAGGGGAATCTTCACCCCTCCACTTT
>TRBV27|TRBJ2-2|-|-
CASKNSPAPNTGELFF
TGTGCCAGCAAGAATAGCCCGGCTCCGAACACCGGGGAGCTGTTTTTT
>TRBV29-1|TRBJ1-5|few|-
CSVAEHSNQPQHF
TGCAGCGTTGCAGAACATAGCAATCAGCCCCAGCATTTT
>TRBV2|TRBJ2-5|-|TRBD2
CASRLAGGSQETQYF
TGTGCCAGCCGGCTAGCGGGGGGATCTCAAGAGACCCAGTACTTC
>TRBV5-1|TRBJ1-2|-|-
CASSLEGSRYGYTF
TGCGCCAGCAGCTTGGAGGGGTCCCGGTATGGCTACACCTTC
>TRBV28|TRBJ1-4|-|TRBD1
CASSLGVRTGGTANEKLFF
TGTGCCAGCAGTTTAGGGGTCCGGACAGGGGGCACGGCTAATGAAAAACTGTTTTTT
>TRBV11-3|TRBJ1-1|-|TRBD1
CASSAGQGYTEAFF
TGTGCCAGCAGTGCGGGACAGGGGTACACTGAAGCTTTCTTT
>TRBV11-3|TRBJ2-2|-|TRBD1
CASSTQGAGELFF
TGTGCCAGCAGCACTCAGGGGGCCGGGGAGCTGTTTTTT
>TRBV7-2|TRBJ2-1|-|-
CASSLDRSYNEQFF
TGTGCCAGCAGCTTAGACAGATCCTACAATGAGCAGTTCTTC
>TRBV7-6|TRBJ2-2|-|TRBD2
CASSPWLAGGTGELFF
TGTGCCAGCAGCCCCTGGTTAGCGGGGGGTACCGGGGAGCTGTTTTTT
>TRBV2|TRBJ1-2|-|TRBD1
CASMTRTGTIGYTF
TGTGCCAGTATGACCCGGACAGGGACAATAGGCTACACCTTC
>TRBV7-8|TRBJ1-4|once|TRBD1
CASSSRGTGGAEKLFF
TGTGCCAGCAGCTCTAGAGGGACAGGGGGCGCGGAAAAACTGTTTTTT
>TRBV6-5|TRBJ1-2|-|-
CASSSGPAGYGYTF
TGTGCCAGCAGTTCGGGTCCTGCTGGCTATGGCTACACCTTC
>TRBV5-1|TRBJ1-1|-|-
CASSLDTGQNTEAFF
TGCGCCAGCAGCTTGGATACAGGCCAGAACACTGAAGCTTTCTTT